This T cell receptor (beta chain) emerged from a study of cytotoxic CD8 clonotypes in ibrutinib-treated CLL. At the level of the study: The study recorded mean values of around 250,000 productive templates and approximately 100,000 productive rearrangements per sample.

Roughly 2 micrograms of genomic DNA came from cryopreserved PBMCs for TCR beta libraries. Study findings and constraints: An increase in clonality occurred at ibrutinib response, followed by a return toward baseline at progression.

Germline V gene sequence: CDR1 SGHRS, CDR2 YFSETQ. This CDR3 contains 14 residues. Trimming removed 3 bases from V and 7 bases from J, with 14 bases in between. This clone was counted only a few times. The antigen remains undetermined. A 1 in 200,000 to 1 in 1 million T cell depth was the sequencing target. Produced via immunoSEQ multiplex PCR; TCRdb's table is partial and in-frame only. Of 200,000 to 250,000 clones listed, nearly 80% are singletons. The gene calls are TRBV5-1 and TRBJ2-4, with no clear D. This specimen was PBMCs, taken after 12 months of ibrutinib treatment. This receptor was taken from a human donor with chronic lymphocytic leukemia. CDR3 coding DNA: TGCGCCAGCAGCTCCGGTACTGAAGGGAACATTCAGTACTTC. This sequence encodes CASSSGTEGNIQYF. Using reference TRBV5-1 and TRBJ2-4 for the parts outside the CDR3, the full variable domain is KAGVTQTPRYLIKTRGQQVTLSCSPISGHRSVSWYQQTPGQGLQFLFEYFSETQRNKGNFPGRFSGRQFSNSRSEMNVSTLELGDSALYLCASSSGTEGNIQYFGAGTRLSVL.